The 17 T cell receptor beta chains reported below all come from one sample, sequenced in a study of blood T cells in healthy people across ages. A sample-barcoded 5' primer and a J-beta primer mix were used in a second PCR of roughly 7 to 12 cycles. TCRdb called the 5' RACE reads again in MiXCR, with one record for every CDR3 protein. Altogether approximately 800,000 distinct CDR3 sequences are present, roughly 60% being singletons, with the ten largest covering approximately 21%. The sequenced sample consisted of blood. These receptors originate from a man under 40 in good health.

V usage is TRBV3-1 and J usage is TRBJ1-2; a weak D match, TRBD1 (5 bases). In germline, CDR1 is LGHDT, CDR2 YNNKEL (reference sequence). The CDR3 totals 14 residues. V shed 0 bases and J shed 6 bases, with 11 bases lying between them. The CDR3 reads CASSQDPTANGYTF. CDR3 coding DNA: TGTGCCAGCAGCCAAGACCCGACAGCGAATGGCTACACCTTC.

Here the CDR3 DNA reads TGTGCCAGCAGTTCTGGACAGCACTACGAGCAGTACTTC. Translated: CASSSGQHYEQYF. The gene calls are TRBV28 and TRBJ2-4; TRBD1 might be the D (6 bases). The J call is doubtful: the DNA matches TRBJ2-7 better. CDR3 size: 13 residues. Germline V gene data show CDR1 as MDHEN and CDR2 as SYDVKM.

V and J are TRBV29-1 and TRBJ1-1, with D maybe TRBD1 (6 bases). Trimming pared 4 bases from V and 11 bases from J, leaving 17 bases between. The CDR3 totals 12 residues. Germline CDR1 reads SQVTM; CDR2 reads ANQGSEA. Here the CDR3 reads CSVGVVRGDAFF. DNA of the CDR3: TGCAGCGTTGGAGTTGTCAGGGGAGACGCTTTCTTT.

The table lists this clonotype with a few counts. This chain joins TRBV28 and TRBJ1-2, with D perhaps TRBD1 (6 bases). V gave up 6 bases and J gave up 7 bases, with 18 bases separating them. The CDR3 extends over 14 amino acids. CDR1 and CDR2 (germline): MDHEN, SYDVKM. The CDR3 bases are TGTGCCAGCAGACCCCTTGGGGGCTGGAGTGGCTACACCTTC. Protein sequence: CASRPLGGWSGYTF.

This rearrangement joins TRBV6-5 to TRBJ2-7; no clear D. Looked up from germline, CDR1 is MNHEY and CDR2 is SVGAGI. The ends were cut back, 2 bases at V and 0 bases at J, with 8 bases in the middle. The CDR3 spans 14 residues. The CDR3 DNA reads TGTGCCAGCAGTTACAGGGCGCTCTCCTACGAGCAGTACTTC. Protein product: CASSYRALSYEQYF.

This clonotype was recorded a few times. The gene calls are TRBV11-2 and TRBJ2-7; D is unresolved. The CDR3 spans 13 residues. Trimming removed 3 bases at V and 4 bases at J, with 10 bases between. CDR1 SGHAT and CDR2 FQNNGV come from the germline V gene. The CDR3 sequence is CASSFVPDYEQYF. As DNA, the CDR3 is TGTGCCAGCAGCTTCGTTCCGGATTACGAGCAGTACTTC.

V and J are TRBV29-1 and TRBJ2-5, with TRBD1 identical over 7 bases. The J call could be wrong; TRBJ2-7 is a better fit for the DNA end. The CDR3 is 14 amino acids. Germline CDR1 reads SQVTM; CDR2 reads ANQGSEA. CDR3 DNA: TGCAGCGTTGGCGGGCGGCAGGGGGATTTCGAGCAGTACTTC. This gives the protein CSVGGRQGDFEQYF.

The chain is built from TRBV20-1 and TRBJ1-5; D remains unclear. Germline assignment: CDR1 DFQATT and CDR2 SNEGSKA (reference sequence). The CDR3 covers 13 residues. V was clipped by 6 bases and J by 3 bases, with 12 bases between them. The CDR3 protein is CSALVQFNQPQHF. CDR3 in DNA: TGCAGTGCCCTGGTACAGTTCAATCAGCCCCAGCATTTT.

This clonotype was counted between two and nine times. This chain connects TRBV5-1 to TRBJ2-7, with D unclear. Germline V gives CDR1 SGHRS, CDR2 YFSETQ. CDR3 length: 15 residues. V gave up 4 bases and J gave up 6 bases, with 20 bases separating them. CDR3 bases: TGCGCCAGCAGCCTAACAGAGGTCAGGACCTCCGAGCAGTACTTC. Its translation: CASSLTEVRTSEQYF.

The chain joins TRBV20-1 to TRBJ2-1; D assignment may be TRBD1 or TRBD2 (5 bases each). V was pared by 8 bases and J by 13 bases, with 24 bases between. The CDR3 consists of 13 residues. Germline lookup yields CDR1 DFQATT and CDR2 SNEGSKA (reference sequence). The CDR3: CSWGSSDKNIQFF. The CDR3 bases are TGCAGTTGGGGGTCAAGTGACAAAAACATTCAGTTCTTC.

The chain is built from TRBV9 and TRBJ1-2; the D gene is possibly TRBD1 (5 bases). There are 14 residues in the CDR3. Germline V gives CDR1 SGDLS, CDR2 YYNGEE. The ends were cut back, 0 bases at V and 7 bases at J, with 13 bases in the middle. The CDR3 sequence is CASSVVVDTRGYTF. CDR3 coding DNA: TGTGCCAGCAGCGTAGTGGTGGACACCCGTGGCTACACCTTC.

This rearrangement joins TRBV20-1 to TRBJ2-1; 9 bases agree with TRBD1. V lost 1 base, J lost 5 bases, and 6 bases stayed unmatched. Germline V gives CDR1 DFQATT, CDR2 SNEGSKA (reference sequence). There are 15 residues in the CDR3. CDR3 loop: CSARVGTGFHNEQFF. DNA of the CDR3: TGCAGTGCTAGAGTTGGGACAGGGTTCCACAATGAGCAGTTCTTC.

V is TRBV4-2 and J is TRBJ2-7; tentatively, D is TRBD1 (6 bases). Germline lookup yields CDR1 LGHNA and CDR2 YNFKEQ. The CDR3 totals 15 residues. Trimming took 1 base from V and 3 from J, leaving 13 bases between them. CDR3 sequence reads: CASSQAVTGIYEQYF. In nucleotides, the CDR3 is TGTGCCAGCAGCCAAGCTGTGACAGGTATCTACGAGCAGTACTTC.

This clonotype was seen a handful of times. This sequence joins TRBV7-2 and TRBJ2-1; a possible D gene is TRBD1 (7 bases). V lost 1 base to trimming and J lost 3 bases, with 10 bases between them. The germline gives CDR1 SGHTA, CDR2 FQGNSA. This CDR3 spans 15 amino acids. The CDR3 DNA sequence: TGTGCCAGCAGCTTAGGCGGGACAGACTACAATGAGCAGTTCTTC. It is translated as CASSLGGTDYNEQFF.

There are a few counts of this clonotype. V is TRBV20-1 and J is TRBJ2-6, with a weak D call TRBD1 (6 bases). The germline gives CDR1 DFQATT, CDR2 SNEGSKA (reference sequence). Between the trimmed V and J ends, which lost 5 bases and 0 bases, there was a span of 14 bases. The CDR3 runs to 16 residues. CDR3 DNA sequence: TGCAGTGCTCACGGGACATCCAGCTCTGGGGCCAACGTCCTGACTTTC. It translates to CSAHGTSSSGANVLTF.

The chain links TRBV28 to TRBJ2-7; 9 bases match TRBD2. V gave up 7 bases and J gave up 0 bases; unmatched junction bases: 7. The CDR3 has 15 amino acids. CDR1 MDHEN and CDR2 SYDVKM come from the germline V gene. CDR3 protein: CASNNSGRSSYEQYF. CDR3 DNA sequence: TGTGCCAGCAATAATAGCGGGAGAAGCTCCTACGAGCAGTACTTC.

This clonotype appeared a single time. J is TRBJ1-2 and V is TRBV6-1; D is perhaps TRBD1 (5 bases). The V and J ends lost 4 bases and 6 bases respectively, with 21 bases between them. The CDR3 is 16 residues long. Looked up from germline, CDR1 is MNHNS and CDR2 is SASEGT. The DNA of the CDR3 is TGTGCCAGCAGTGGCCCACACACTCGGACATGGGATGGCTACACCTTC. Its protein is CASSGPHTRTWDGYTF.